This note documents a single T cell receptor (beta chain) sequence. Its cognate antigen is unknown. This specimen belongs to a study of memory CD4+ T cells and cytomegalovirus serostatus. Study-wide findings and caveats: Suggested: most of the CMV-linked TCR signature lies in CD4+ memory cells.

Germline loops: CDR1 MGHRA, CDR2 YSYEKL. This CDR3 contains 17 residues. With 3 bases clipped from V and 0 bases from J, the junction kept 6 bases outside the gene matches. The protocol was immunoSEQ multiplex PCR, while the TCRdb copy is restricted to in-frame clones and leaves out a portion. The sample consists of more than 35,000 clones, roughly 85% of them appearing once. The sort gate was single viable CD3+CD4+CD8-CD45RO+ cells for memory CD4+ T cells. The TCR comes from an adult in good health and CMV-seropositive. The chain uses TRBV4-1 and TRBJ2-1; 9 nucleotides line up with TRBD2. The sample comprised memory CD4+ T cells from blood. The CDR3 DNA is TGCGCCAGCAGCCATGGACTAGCGCGGAGCTCCTACAATGAGCAGTTCTTC. This sequence encodes CASSHGLARSSYNEQFF.